Below, 26 T cell receptor beta chains from the same sample are listed, as sequenced in a study of T cells after posttransplantation cyclophosphamide. A marrow graft followed busulfan-fludarabine conditioning, with cyclophosphamide on days +3 and +4. TCRdb's table, derived via immunoSEQ multiplex PCR, lists solely in-frame clones and lacks some. Of about 11,000 clones listed, more than 75% are singletons. Specimen: CD4+ T cells sorted from PBMCs, collected after allogeneic stem cell transplant with posttransplant cyclophosphamide. The receptors were sampled from a young adult male patient who received an allogeneic stem cell transplant from a related donor, was CMV-positive, and had acute GVHD only. Some T cells may possibly be graft donor cells.

The genes are TRBV2 and TRBJ1-2; 8 bases line up with TRBD1. The CDR3 runs 13 residues. V lost 10 bases to trimming and J lost 5 bases; unmatched junction nucleotides: 9. Germline V gives CDR1 SNHLY, CDR2 FYNNEI. The CDR3 coding sequence is TGTGCCACAAAATCCGGGACAGGTTATGGCTACACCTTC. Protein product: CATKSGTGYGYTF.

The V gene is TRBV19, the J gene TRBJ1-5, with 8 bases matching TRBD1. The V segment lost 5 bases and the J segment 2 bases; nucleotides outside the gene matches: 17. The CDR3 runs 19 residues. The germline CDR1 and CDR2 sequences are LNHDA and SQIVND (reference sequence). The CDR3 reads CASSGRIRAGGEGNQPQHF. CDR3 DNA sequence: TGTGCCAGTAGTGGCCGAATTCGGGCAGGGGGCGAGGGCAATCAGCCCCAGCATTTT.

The gene calls are TRBV29-1 and TRBJ2-1; D perhaps matches TRBD1 (6 bases). Germline assignment: CDR1 SQVTM and CDR2 ANQGSEA. CDR3 length: 12 residues. Trimming cost V 5 bases and J 4 bases, with 9 bases left between them. CDR3 region: CSVPGEYNEQFF. DNA for the CDR3: TGCAGCGTTCCAGGGGAGTACAATGAGCAGTTCTTC.

Only one count was recorded for this clone. The genes are TRBV2 and TRBJ2-1; D might be TRBD1 (5 bases). The CDR3 totals 15 residues. V gave up 8 bases and J gave up 0 bases, with 14 bases separating them. Germline V gives CDR1 SNHLY, CDR2 FYNNEI. The CDR3 region is CASQDGASSYNEQFF. The CDR3 bases are TGTGCCAGCCAGGATGGGGCGAGCTCCTACAATGAGCAGTTCTTC.

In this sample, this clone turned up once. The rearrangement joins TRBV7-2 to TRBJ1-5; D remains unclear. The CDR3 sequence is 12 residues long. Germline loops: CDR1 SGHTA, CDR2 FQGNSA. Trimming pared 1 base from V and 7 bases from J, leaving 5 bases between. CDR3 protein: CASSLGEQPQHF. The CDR3 nucleotides read TGTGCCAGCAGCTTAGGAGAGCAGCCCCAGCATTTT.

The CDR3 DNA sequence: TGTGCCTGGAGTGATGGGCTCAGCTCTGGAAACACCATATATTTT. Translating it yields CAWSDGLSSGNTIYF. The rearrangement joins TRBV30 to TRBJ1-3; D unclear. V lost 1 base and J lost 0, with 10 bases in between. Germline CDR1 and CDR2: GTSNPN and SVGIG (reference sequence). The CDR3 covers 15 residues.

The chain couples TRBV28 to TRBJ2-3; 10 bases are shared with TRBD2. V trimming: 5 bases; J trimming: 8 bases; junction bases outside the gene matches: 10. This CDR3 region has 15 residues. Germline CDR1 and CDR2: MDHEN and SYDVKM. CDR3 nucleotides: TGTGCCAGCAGTCGGCTAGCGGGGGATCCCTCTACGCAGTATTTT. Amino acids: CASSRLAGDPSTQYF.

CDR3 loop: CASSLIGAGAGGGYTF. DNA of the CDR3: TGTGCCAGCAGCTTAATTGGTGCGGGGGCTGGTGGTGGCTACACCTTC. V and J are TRBV7-8 and TRBJ1-2; weak D call: TRBD1 (6 bases). CDR3 length equals 16 residues. Germline V gives CDR1 SGHVS, CDR2 FQNEAQ. V lost 2 bases, J lost 7 bases, and 20 bases lay in between.

The chain carries TRBV15 and TRBJ2-7, with a tentative D call TRBD1 (6 bases). V lost 2 bases, J lost 3 bases, and 14 bases lay in between. The germline V gene has CDR1 LNHNV and CDR2 YYDKDF (reference sequence). This CDR3 has 15 amino acids. The CDR3 reads CATSRTLDRFYEQYF. Written as DNA, the CDR3 is TGTGCCACCAGCAGAACCCTCGACAGGTTCTACGAGCAGTACTTC.

This clone has just one count. The J gene is TRBJ1-6, the V gene TRBV2; D remains ambiguous. Trimming cost V 4 bases and J 7 bases, with 8 bases left between them. The germline CDR1 and CDR2 sequences are SNHLY and FYNNEI. There are 13 residues in the CDR3. CDR3 protein: CASSVGPNSPLHF. The CDR3 DNA follows: TGTGCCAGCAGTGTGGGCCCCAATTCACCCCTCCACTTT. The complete variable domain, with remaining parts taken from reference TRBV2 and TRBJ1-6, reads EPEVTQTPSHQVTQMGQEVILRCVPISNHLYFYWYRQILGQKVEFLVSFYNNEISEKSEIFDDQFSVERPDGSNFTLKIRSTKLEDSAMYFCASSVGPNSPLHFGNGTRLTVT.

The CDR3 reads CASSPGGGTYNSPLHF. The DNA for the CDR3 is TGCGCCAGCAGCCCTGGTGGCGGGACCTATAATTCACCCCTCCACTTT. The chain employs TRBV5-1 and TRBJ1-6; D call uncertain. V lost 4 bases and J 2 bases, leaving 13 bases between the germline ends. There are 16 residues in the CDR3. Germline V gene lookup returns CDR1 SGHRS and CDR2 YFSETQ.

The chain carries TRBV5-1 and TRBJ1-1, with TRBD1 matching 8 bases. Germline V gene lookup returns CDR1 SGHRS and CDR2 YFSETQ. V gave up 4 bases and J gave up 5 bases; unmatched junction bases: 10. There are 15 residues in the CDR3. DNA for the CDR3: TGCGCCAGCAGCCCCTTGGGACAGGTGGAGACTGAAGCTTTCTTT. The encoded protein is CASSPLGQVETEAFF.

The genes are TRBV18 and TRBJ1-6; 9 positions match TRBD1. CDR1 is KGHSH, CDR2 LQKENI, per germline. The CDR3 loop spans 13 amino acids. V lost 5 bases and J lost 8; bases outside the gene matches: 1. The CDR3 bases are TGTGCCAGCTCAAGGACAGGGGATTCACCCCTCCACTTT. This sequence encodes CASSRTGDSPLHF.

This rearrangement joins TRBV5-4 to TRBJ1-3, with 7 bases that match TRBD1. Germline V gene data show CDR1 as SGHNT and CDR2 as YYREEE (reference sequence). V lost 4 bases and J lost 0; bases outside the gene matches: 7. The CDR3 has 16 residues. The CDR3 DNA reads TGTGCCAGCAGCCTCGGACAGGAACGCTCTGGAAACACCATATATTTT. As protein: CASSLGQERSGNTIYF.

In its sample, this clone was seen once. This chain connects TRBV2 to TRBJ2-4, with D perhaps matching TRBD2 (6 bases). This CDR3 comprises 14 residues. The germline V and J ends were trimmed by 8 bases and 6 bases, with 17 bases remaining between them. From germline, CDR1 is SNHLY and CDR2 FYNNEI. The CDR3 DNA follows: TGTGCCAGCGGATACCGGGACTTAAGAAACATTCAGTACTTC. It is translated as CASGYRDLRNIQYF.

The chain combines TRBV4-3 with TRBJ1-5; unclear D gene. V dropped 4 bases and J dropped 4 bases, with 14 bases sitting between them. Germline V gene lookup returns CDR1 LGHNA and CDR2 YSLEER. The CDR3 runs 15 residues. CDR3 sequence reads: CASSPTGAGNQPQHF. CDR3 sequence (DNA): TGCGCCAGCAGCCCAACGGGAGCGGGGAATCAGCCCCAGCATTTT.

The V call is TRBV4-3, the J call TRBJ2-7; a possible D gene is TRBD2 (5 bases). CDR1 is LGHNA, CDR2 YSLEER, per germline. Between the trimmed V and J ends, which lost 0 bases and 2 bases, there was a span of 17 bases. This CDR3 spans 17 amino acids. This CDR3 is CASSQDLVGGLTYEQYF. Written as DNA, the CDR3 is TGCGCCAGCAGCCAAGATCTTGTCGGCGGGTTGACCTACGAGCAGTACTTC.

The chain joins TRBV27 to TRBJ2-3; 10 bases align to TRBD2. The ends lost 5 bases at V and 3 bases at J; junction bases unmatched: 2. Germline CDR1 is MNHEY and CDR2 is SMNVEV (reference sequence). This CDR3 is 14 amino acids long. In DNA, the CDR3 is TGTGCCAGCAGTAGGGGACTAGCGACAGATACGCAGTATTTT. Encoded protein: CASSRGLATDTQYF.

V gene TRBV6-5 combines with J gene TRBJ2-7, with 8 bases aligning to TRBD1. There are 11 residues in the CDR3. CDR1 and CDR2 from the germline V gene are MNHEY and SVGAGI. The trim removed 5 bases at V and 7 bases at J, leaving 1 base unmatched. CDR3 sequence reads: CASSRQGEQYF. CDR3 nucleotide sequence: TGTGCCAGCAGTCGACAGGGGGAGCAGTACTTC.

The V gene is TRBV6-5, the J gene TRBJ2-6; TRBD1 matches 7 bases. The V gene end was trimmed by 6 bases and the J gene end by 0 bases; junction bases not matched to a gene: 2. Germline V gene lookup returns CDR1 MNHEY and CDR2 SVGAGI. The CDR3 spans 15 residues. The CDR3 coding sequence is TGTGCCAGCAGGGACAGGCGCTCTGGGGCCAACGTCCTGACTTTC. Translating gives CASRDRRSGANVLTF.

The genes are TRBV6-1 and TRBJ2-5; D not certain. Germline values: CDR1 MNHNS, CDR2 SASEGT. The V end was cut by 4 bases, the J end by 5 bases, with 8 bases between. The CDR3 consists of 12 residues. The CDR3: CASSVIAETQYF. The CDR3, as DNA: TGTGCCAGCAGTGTTATTGCGGAGACCCAGTACTTC.

The chain has TRBV23-1 and TRBJ2-7; 10 nucleotides line up with TRBD1. TRBV23-1 carries the ORF label, with uncertain function. V lost 5 bases to trimming and J lost 3 bases; unmatched junction nucleotides: 7. The CDR3 runs to 15 residues. CDR3 sequence: CASSRGQGKNYEQYF. The DNA of the CDR3 is TGCGCCAGCAGTAGGGGACAGGGGAAAAACTACGAGCAGTACTTC.

The chain joins TRBV29-1 to TRBJ1-1; TRBD1 matches at 8 bases. CDR3 length: 13 amino acids. Germline V lookup: CDR1 SQVTM, CDR2 ANQGSEA. V was pared by 4 bases and J by 5 bases, with 6 bases of the junction left unmatched. In DNA form, the CDR3 reads TGCAGCGTTGTCCCAGGGGGCCGAACTGAAGCTTTCTTT. Protein: CSVVPGGRTEAFF.

V gene TRBV5-4 combines with J gene TRBJ2-5; 9 positions agree with TRBD2. The J segment lost 1 base and the V segment lost 4 bases, leaving 11 bases of the junction unmatched. Germline CDR1 and CDR2: SGHNT and YYREEE (reference sequence). The CDR3 totals 17 residues. CDR3 in DNA: TGTGCCAGCAGCCCCGGCAGGGCGGGGGGGACCCAAGAGACCCAGTACTTC. This sequence encodes CASSPGRAGGTQETQYF.

Here the CDR3 DNA reads TGCGCCAGCAGCCAAGCTAGCGGGGGCACAGATACGCAGTATTTT. Amino acid sequence: CASSQASGGTDTQYF. The chain links TRBV4-1 to TRBJ2-3, with 9 bases identical to TRBD2. Trimming cost V 1 base and J 1 base; bases outside gene matches: 0. The germline gives CDR1 MGHRA, CDR2 YSYEKL. CDR3 length equals 15 residues.

The chain recombines TRBV2 with TRBJ2-1; 9 nucleotides match TRBD2. Germline V gene sequence: CDR1 SNHLY, CDR2 FYNNEI. The V and J ends lost 6 bases and 8 bases, in that order; junction bases with no gene match: 14. The CDR3 is 16 residues long. The DNA of the CDR3 is TGTGCCAGCAGGGCCGGGACTAGCCCCATTAGCGATGAGCAGTTCTTC. Translating it yields CASRAGTSPISDEQFF. The variable domain in full, completed from reference TRBV2 and TRBJ2-1, reads EPEVTQTPSHQVTQMGQEVILRCVPISNHLYFYWYRQILGQKVEFLVSFYNNEISEKSEIFDDQFSVERPDGSNFTLKIRSTKLEDSAMYFCASRAGTSPISDEQFFGPGTRLTVL.